The clone carrying this T cell receptor beta chain was seen once. Its antigen remains unidentified. This specimen belongs to a study of vaccination and CD4 T cells after COVID-19. Study overall: Two-dose vaccination with either BNT162b2 or mRNA-1273 was given to participants. Post-vaccine sampling followed dose two by a median approximately 70 days (range 14 to 241). Stimulation of the cells used overlapping spike peptide pools from SARS-CoV-2 and from the common cold coronaviruses HCoV-NL63, HCoV-OC43 and HCoV-229E.

At the Johns Hopkins FTIC core, DNA taken from cultured CD4+ T cells was sequenced by way of the Oncomine TCR Beta short-read assay. TCRdb passed the PCR reads through MiXCR, listing each CDR3 protein once. The sample has 4,000 to 6,500 distinct CDR3 sequences, 35% to 50% seen once. Germline CDR1 is DFQATT and CDR2 is SNEGSKA (reference sequence). The CDR3 is 15 residues long. V lost 4 bases, J lost 4 bases, and 10 bases stayed unmatched. Treatment given: approximately 10-day PBMC culture with coronavirus spike peptide pools or control peptides (ViraFEST assay). J is TRBJ2-1 and V is TRBV20-1, with 7 bases aligning to TRBD1. What was sequenced was CD4+ T cells from blood, cultured in vitro. The clonotype was recovered from a human donor who had recovered from COVID-19. This CDR3 is CSANSGQEGYNEQFF. CDR3 coding DNA: TGCAGTGCTAATTCCGGACAGGAAGGATACAATGAGCAGTTCTTC.